These T cell receptor beta chains were read from a single sample in a study of T cell changes during pregnancy in multiple sclerosis. Profiled with immunoSEQ multiplex PCR; TCRdb holds only in-frame clones, not every one. The sample consists of 30,000 or so clones, approximately 90% of them appearing once. Source: CD8+ T cells from peripheral blood mononuclear cells, taken in the third trimester of pregnancy. These receptors were obtained from a female donor with multiple sclerosis, enrolled in a pregnancy study. The CDR3 runs from the conserved cysteine through the conserved F or W. A D gene is named only where the DNA matches it firmly. Clone size appears in some rows only: once, few, many, or a class for an expanded clone.

v_call	clone_size	j_call	d_call	cdr3_nt	cdr3_aa
TRBV19	-	TRBJ2-1	-	TGTGCCAGTAGTCCCCTCGACAGATACAATGAGCAGTTCTTC	CASSPLDRYNEQFF
TRBV5-4	-	TRBJ1-2	-	TGTGCCAGCAGCACAGGACAGTTCTATGGCTACACCTTC	CASSTGQFYGYTF
TRBV5-1	-	TRBJ2-7	TRBD1	TGCGCCAGCAGCCCCTACACAGGGGCCGAGCAGTACTTC	CASSPYTGAEQYF
TRBV7-6	-	TRBJ2-2	TRBD1	TGTGCCAGCAGCCTCCCGACAGGGCCCACCGGGGAGCTGTTTTTT	CASSLPTGPTGELFF
TRBV10-3	-	TRBJ2-7	TRBD2	TGTGCCATCAGTGAGCTAAAGGCCTCTCCGGGACGGGGGGGGGAGCAGTACTTC	CAISELKASPGRGGEQYF
TRBV28	-	TRBJ2-3	-	TGTGCCAGCAGTTTCGGGGGCGGGAGAAGGACAGATACGCAGTATTTT	CASSFGGGRRTDTQYF
TRBV9	once	TRBJ2-3	-	TGTGCCAGCTCCCCTGGGGCGGGGATGGCAGATACGCAGTATTTT	CASSPGAGMADTQYF
TRBV7-9	-	TRBJ1-6	-	TGTGCCAGCAGCCTGGACAGTGCCCTTTTTCCCCACTTT	CASSLDSALFPHF
TRBV2	-	TRBJ1-5	-	TGTGCCAGCAGTGTCAGGGATTGGTATGGCAATCAGCCCCAGCATTTT	CASSVRDWYGNQPQHF
TRBV6-6	-	TRBJ2-1	TRBD2	TGTGCCAGCAGCCAACTAGCGGGGGGGCGGAATGAGCAGTTCTTC	CASSQLAGGRNEQFF
TRBV27	-	TRBJ1-1	-	TGTGCCACCTCTCGGGGGAGCTTGAACACTGAAGCTTTCTTT	CATSRGSLNTEAFF
TRBV4-2	once	TRBJ1-1	TRBD1	TGTGCCAGCAGCAAGACAGGGTCCACTGAAGCTTTCTTT	CASSKTGSTEAFF
TRBV27	-	TRBJ1-5	TRBD1	TGTGCCAGCAGTTTGGGACAGGGGAAGCCCCAGCATTTT	CASSLGQGKPQHF
TRBV9	-	TRBJ1-2	-	TGTGCCAGCAGTGTAGGGAGTTCCTATGGCTACACCTTC	CASSVGSSYGYTF
TRBV28	-	TRBJ2-7	TRBD1	TGTGCCAGCAGTTTAGTCGGGACAGGGTCGCACGAGCAGTACTTC	CASSLVGTGSHEQYF
TRBV27	-	TRBJ1-2	-	TGTGCCAGCAGTTCACGACGGGATGGCTACACCTTC	CASSSRRDGYTF
TRBV4-2	-	TRBJ2-1	TRBD2	TGTGCCAGCAGCCCGAAGGCCGGGGGGGTTTCCTACAATGAGCAGTTCTTC	CASSPKAGGVSYNEQFF
TRBV27	-	TRBJ1-5	-	TGTGCCAGCAGACCGGACAATTTTTTAGGTCAGCCCCAGCATTTT	CASRPDNFLGQPQHF
TRBV5-4	-	TRBJ1-5	TRBD1	TGTGCCAGCAGCCTAACCCCCGGGACAGGGACGAATCAGCCCCAGCATTTT	CASSLTPGTGTNQPQHF
TRBV4-1	-	TRBJ2-3	-	TGCGCCAGCAGCCAACCAGGGACAGATACGCAGTATTTT	CASSQPGTDTQYF
TRBV7-9	-	TRBJ1-3	-	TGTGCCAGCAGCCCGCCGGACAGTTTTTCTACTCTCTCTGGAAACACCATATATTTT	CASSPPDSFSTLSGNTIYF
TRBV29-1	-	TRBJ2-1	TRBD1	TGCAGCGTTGGGACAGGGGGGAATGAGCAGTTCTTC	CSVGTGGNEQFF
TRBV15	-	TRBJ2-6	-	TGTGCCACCAGCAGCACCTACGGAGCTGGGGCCAACGTCCTGACTTTC	CATSSTYGAGANVLTF
TRBV29-1	-	TRBJ2-1	-	TGCAGCGTTGAACACCCCAGGGTCGATGAGCAGTTCTTC	CSVEHPRVDEQFF
TRBV9	-	TRBJ2-5	TRBD2	TGTGCCAGCAGCGTGACTAGCGGGGGGGGTGAGACCCAGTACTTC	CASSVTSGGGETQYF
TRBV30	-	TRBJ1-2	-	TGTGCCTGGACAGTAGCCAAATTTTCCTATGGCTACACCTTC	CAWTVAKFSYGYTF
TRBV19	-	TRBJ1-2	TRBD1	TGTGCCAGTAGTATGGCCAGGGGGAGTAGCTATGGCTACACCTTC	CASSMARGSSYGYTF